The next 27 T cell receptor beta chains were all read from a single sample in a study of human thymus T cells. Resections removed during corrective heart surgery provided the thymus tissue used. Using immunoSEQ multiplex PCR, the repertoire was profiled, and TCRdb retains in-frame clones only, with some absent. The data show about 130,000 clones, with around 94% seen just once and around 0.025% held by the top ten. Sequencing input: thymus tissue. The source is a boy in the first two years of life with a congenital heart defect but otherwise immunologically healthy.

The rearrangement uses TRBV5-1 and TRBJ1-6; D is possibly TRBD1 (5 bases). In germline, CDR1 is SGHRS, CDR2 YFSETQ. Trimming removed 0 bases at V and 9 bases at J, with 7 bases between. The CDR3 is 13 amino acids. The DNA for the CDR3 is TGCGCCAGCAGCTTGGCCGGGGCTTCACCCCTCCACTTT. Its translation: CASSLAGASPLHF.

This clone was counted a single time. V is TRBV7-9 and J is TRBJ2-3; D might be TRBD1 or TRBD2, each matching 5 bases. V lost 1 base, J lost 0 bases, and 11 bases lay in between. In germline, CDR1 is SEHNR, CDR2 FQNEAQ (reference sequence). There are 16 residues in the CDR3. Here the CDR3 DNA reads TGTGCCAGCAGCTTAGTGGTGGGGGTTAGCACAGATACGCAGTATTTT. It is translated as CASSLVVGVSTDTQYF.

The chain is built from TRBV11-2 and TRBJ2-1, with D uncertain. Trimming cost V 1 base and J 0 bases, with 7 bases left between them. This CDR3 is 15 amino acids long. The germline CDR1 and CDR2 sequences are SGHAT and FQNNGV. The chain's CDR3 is CASSLAVYSYNEQFF. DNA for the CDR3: TGTGCCAGCAGCTTAGCGGTATACTCCTACAATGAGCAGTTCTTC. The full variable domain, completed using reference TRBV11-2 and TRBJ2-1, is EAGVAQSPRYKIIEKRQSVAFWCNPISGHATLYWYQQILGQGPKLLIQFQNNGVVDDSQLPKDRFSAERLKGVDSTLKIQPAKLEDSAVYLCASSLAVYSYNEQFFGPGTRLTVL.

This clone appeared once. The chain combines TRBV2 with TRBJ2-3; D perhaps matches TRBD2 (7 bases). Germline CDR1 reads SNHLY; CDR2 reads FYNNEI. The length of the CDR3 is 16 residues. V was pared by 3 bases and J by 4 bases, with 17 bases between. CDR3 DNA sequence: TGTGCCAGCAGTGATTTCGGGGAGGGGGGCGCAGATACGCAGTATTTT. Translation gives CASSDFGEGGADTQYF.

Written as DNA, the CDR3 is TGTGCCAGTAGTAGCCAACCTCGCAGGTCCCGCAGGGCAGATACGCAGTATTTT. The encoded protein is CASSSQPRRSRRADTQYF. V and J are TRBV19 and TRBJ2-3, with TRBD1 as a possible D gene (5 bases). Per germline, CDR1 LNHDA and CDR2 SQIVND (reference sequence). The CDR3 is 18 amino acids. V lost 4 bases to trimming and J lost 4 bases, with 24 bases between them.

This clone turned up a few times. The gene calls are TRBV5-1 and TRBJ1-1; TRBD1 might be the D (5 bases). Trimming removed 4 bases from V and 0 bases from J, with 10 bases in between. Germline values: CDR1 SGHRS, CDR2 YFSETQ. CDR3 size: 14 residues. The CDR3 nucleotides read TGCGCCAGCAGCCCGGGACGCATGAACACTGAAGCTTTCTTT. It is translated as CASSPGRMNTEAFF.

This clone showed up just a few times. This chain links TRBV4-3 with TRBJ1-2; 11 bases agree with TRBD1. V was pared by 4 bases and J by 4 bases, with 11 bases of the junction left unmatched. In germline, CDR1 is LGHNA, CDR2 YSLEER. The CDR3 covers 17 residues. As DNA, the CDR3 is TGCGCCAGCAGCCGACTACACCGGGACAGGGGGAGCTATGGCTACACCTTC. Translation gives CASSRLHRDRGSYGYTF.

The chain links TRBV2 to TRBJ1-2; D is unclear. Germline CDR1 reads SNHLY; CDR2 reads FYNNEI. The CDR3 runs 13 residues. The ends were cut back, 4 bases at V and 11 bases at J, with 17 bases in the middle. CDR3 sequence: CASSVKTIFGYTF. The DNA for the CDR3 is TGTGCCAGCAGTGTGAAGACCATCTTTGGTTACACCTTC.

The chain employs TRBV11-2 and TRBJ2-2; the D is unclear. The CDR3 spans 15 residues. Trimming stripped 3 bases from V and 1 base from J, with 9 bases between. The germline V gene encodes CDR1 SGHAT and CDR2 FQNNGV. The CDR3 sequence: CASSFPKGNTGELFF. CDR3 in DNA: TGTGCCAGCAGCTTTCCAAAGGGGAACACCGGGGAGCTGTTTTTT.

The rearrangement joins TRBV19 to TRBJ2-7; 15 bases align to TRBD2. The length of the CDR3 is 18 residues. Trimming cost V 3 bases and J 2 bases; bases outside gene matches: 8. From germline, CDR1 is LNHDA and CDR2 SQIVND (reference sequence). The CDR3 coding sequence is TGTGCCAGTAGTATCCCTACTCGGACTAGCGGGGGGGCCTACGAGCAGTACTTC. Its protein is CASSIPTRTSGGAYEQYF.

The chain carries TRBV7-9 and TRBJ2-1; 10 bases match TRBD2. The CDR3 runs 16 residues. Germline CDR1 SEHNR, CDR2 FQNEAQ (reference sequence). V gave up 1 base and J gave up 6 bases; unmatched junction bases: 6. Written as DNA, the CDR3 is TGTGCCAGCAGCTTAGACAGAGCGGGGGGGCCCAATGAGCAGTTCTTC. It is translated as CASSLDRAGGPNEQFF. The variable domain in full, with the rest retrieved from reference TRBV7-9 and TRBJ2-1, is DTGVSQNPRHKITKRGQNVTFRCDPISEHNRLYWYRQTLGQGPEFLTYFQNEAQLEKSRLLSDRFSAERPKGSFSTLEIQRTEQGDSAMYLCASSLDRAGGPNEQFFGPGTRLTVL.

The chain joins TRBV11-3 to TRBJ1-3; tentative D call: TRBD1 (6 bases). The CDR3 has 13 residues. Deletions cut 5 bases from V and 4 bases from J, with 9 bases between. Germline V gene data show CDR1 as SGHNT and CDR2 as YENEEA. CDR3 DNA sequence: TGTGCCAGCAGCGACAGGTGGGGAAACACCATATATTTT. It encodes CASSDRWGNTIYF.

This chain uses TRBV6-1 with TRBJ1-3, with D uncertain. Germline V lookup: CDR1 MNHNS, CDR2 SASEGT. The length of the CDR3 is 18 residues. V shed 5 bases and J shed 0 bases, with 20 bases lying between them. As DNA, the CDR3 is TGTGCCAGCAGTCAAGAAAGACTCCGGATGAGCTCTGGAAACACCATATATTTT. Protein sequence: CASSQERLRMSSGNTIYF.

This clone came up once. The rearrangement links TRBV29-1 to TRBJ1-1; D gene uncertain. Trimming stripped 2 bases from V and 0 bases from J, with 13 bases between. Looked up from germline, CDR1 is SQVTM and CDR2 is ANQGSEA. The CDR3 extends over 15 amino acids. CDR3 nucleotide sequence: TGCAGCGTTGAAAGCGGAACGGGGATGAACACTGAAGCTTTCTTT. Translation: CSVESGTGMNTEAFF.

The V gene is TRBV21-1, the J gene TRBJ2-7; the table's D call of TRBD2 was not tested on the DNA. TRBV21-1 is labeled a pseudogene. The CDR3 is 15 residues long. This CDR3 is CASSKKGGFSYEQYF. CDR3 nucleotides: TGTGCCAGCAGCAAAAAGGGGGGGTTCTCCTACGAGCAGTACTTC.

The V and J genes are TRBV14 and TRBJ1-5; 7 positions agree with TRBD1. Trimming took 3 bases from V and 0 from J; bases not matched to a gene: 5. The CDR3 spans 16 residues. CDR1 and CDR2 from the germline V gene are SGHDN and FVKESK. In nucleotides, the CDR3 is TGTGCCAGCAGCCACAGGGGGATTAATAGCAATCAGCCCCAGCATTTT. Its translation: CASSHRGINSNQPQHF. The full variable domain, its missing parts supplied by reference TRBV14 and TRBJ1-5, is EAGVTQFPSHSVIEKGQTVTLRCDPISGHDNLYWYRRVMGKEIKFLLHFVKESKQDESGMPNNRFLAERTGGTYSTLKVQPAELEDSGVYFCASSHRGINSNQPQHFGDGTRLSIL.

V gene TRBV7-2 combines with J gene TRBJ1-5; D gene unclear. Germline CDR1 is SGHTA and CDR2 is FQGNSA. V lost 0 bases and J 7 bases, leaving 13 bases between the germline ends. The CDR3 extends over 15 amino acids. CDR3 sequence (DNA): TGTGCCAGCAGCTTAGCTGACCGGGCAAGACAGCCCCAGCATTTT. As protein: CASSLADRARQPQHF.

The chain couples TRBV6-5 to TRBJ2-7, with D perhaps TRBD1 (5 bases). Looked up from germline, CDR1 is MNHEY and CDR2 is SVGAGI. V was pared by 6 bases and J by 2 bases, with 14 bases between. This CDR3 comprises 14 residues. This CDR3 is CASSRLGATYEQYF. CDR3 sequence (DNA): TGTGCCAGCAGCCGCCTTGGGGCAACCTACGAGCAGTACTTC.

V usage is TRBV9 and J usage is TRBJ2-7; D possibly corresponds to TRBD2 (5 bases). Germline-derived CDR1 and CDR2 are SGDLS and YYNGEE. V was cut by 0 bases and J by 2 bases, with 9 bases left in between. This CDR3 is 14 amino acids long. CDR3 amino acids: CASSVGAGAYEQYF. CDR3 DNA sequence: TGTGCCAGCAGCGTAGGTGCGGGCGCCTACGAGCAGTACTTC. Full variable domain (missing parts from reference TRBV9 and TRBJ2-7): DSGVTQTPKHLITATGQRVTLRCSPRSGDLSVYWYQQSLDQGLQFLIQYYNGEERAKGNILERFSAQQFPDLHSELNLSSLELGDSALYFCASSVGAGAYEQYFGPGTRLTVT.

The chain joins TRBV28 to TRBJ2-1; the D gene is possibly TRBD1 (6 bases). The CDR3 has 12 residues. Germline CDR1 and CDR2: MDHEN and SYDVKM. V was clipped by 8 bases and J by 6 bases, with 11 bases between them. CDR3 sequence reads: CASRTRGNEQFF. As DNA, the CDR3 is TGTGCCAGCCGGACCAGGGGCAATGAGCAGTTCTTC. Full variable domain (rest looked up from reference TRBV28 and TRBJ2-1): DVKVTQSSRYLVKRTGEKVFLECVQDMDHENMFWYRQDPGLGLRLIYFSYDVKMKEKGDIPEGYSVSREKKERFSLILESASTNQTSMYLCASRTRGNEQFFGPGTRLTVL.

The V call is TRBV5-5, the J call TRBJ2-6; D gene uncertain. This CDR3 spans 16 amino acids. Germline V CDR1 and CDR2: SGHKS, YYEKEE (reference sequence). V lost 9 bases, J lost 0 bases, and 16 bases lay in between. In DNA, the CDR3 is TGTGCCACCCATCTACAGAGAACCTCTGGGGCCAACGTCCTGACTTTC. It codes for CATHLQRTSGANVLTF. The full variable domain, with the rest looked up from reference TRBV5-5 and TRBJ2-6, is DAGVTQSPTHLIKTRGQQVTLRCSPISGHKSVSWYQQVLGQGPQFIFQYYEKEERGRGNFPDRFSARQFPNYSSELNVNALLLGDSALYLCATHLQRTSGANVLTFGAGSRLTVL.

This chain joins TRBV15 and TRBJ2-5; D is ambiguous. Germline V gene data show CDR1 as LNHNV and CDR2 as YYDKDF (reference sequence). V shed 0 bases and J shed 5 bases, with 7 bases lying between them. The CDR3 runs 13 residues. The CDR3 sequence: CATSRDGPETQYF. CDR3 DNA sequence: TGTGCCACCAGCAGAGATGGTCCCGAGACCCAGTACTTC.

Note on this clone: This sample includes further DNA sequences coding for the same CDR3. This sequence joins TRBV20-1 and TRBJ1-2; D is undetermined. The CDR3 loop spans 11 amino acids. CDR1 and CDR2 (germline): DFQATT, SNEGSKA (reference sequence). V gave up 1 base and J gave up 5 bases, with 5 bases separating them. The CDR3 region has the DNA TGCAGTGCTAGAGTAGGATATGGCTACACCTTC. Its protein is CSARVGYGYTF.

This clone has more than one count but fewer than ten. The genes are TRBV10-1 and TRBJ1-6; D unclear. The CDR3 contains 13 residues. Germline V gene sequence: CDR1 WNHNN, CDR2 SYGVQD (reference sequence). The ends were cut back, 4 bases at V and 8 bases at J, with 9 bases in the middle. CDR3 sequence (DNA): TGCGCCAGCAGTGCTGGGTTTTATTCACCCCTCCACTTT. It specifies CASSAGFYSPLHF.

CDR3 coding DNA: TGCGCCAGCAGCTTGGAATTCGGAGCCCCCTGGGAAACTGAAGCTTTCTTT. Its protein is CASSLEFGAPWETEAFF. V gene TRBV5-1 combines with J gene TRBJ1-1; the D is unclear. This CDR3 is built from 17 residues. The V and J ends lost 0 bases and 5 bases respectively, with 20 bases between them. Germline V CDR1 and CDR2: SGHRS, YFSETQ.

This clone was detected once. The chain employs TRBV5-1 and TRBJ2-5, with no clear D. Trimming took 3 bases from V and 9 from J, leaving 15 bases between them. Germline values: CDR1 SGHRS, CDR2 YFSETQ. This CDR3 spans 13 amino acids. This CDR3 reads CASSSNTQVAQYF. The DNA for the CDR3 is TGCGCCAGCAGCTCCAATACCCAAGTGGCCCAGTACTTC.

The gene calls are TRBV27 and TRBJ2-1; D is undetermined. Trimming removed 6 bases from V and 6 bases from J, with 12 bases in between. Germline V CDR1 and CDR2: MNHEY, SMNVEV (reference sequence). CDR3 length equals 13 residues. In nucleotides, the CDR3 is TGTGCCAGCAGGACCAGACTTATCAATGAGCAGTTCTTC. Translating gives CASRTRLINEQFF.